The 16 T cell receptor beta chains given below trace back to one sample, sequenced in a study of blood T cells in healthy people across ages. With a J-beta primer mix and a sample-barcoded 5' primer, a second PCR ran roughly 6 to 12 cycles. TCRdb ran MiXCR on the 5' RACE reads and lists one entry per CDR3 protein. The data contain roughly 1.9 million distinct CDR3 sequences, 35% to 50% of them singletons. The specimen was blood. The receptors come from a human donor in good health.

The CDR3 bases are TGTGCTAGTGGTTTGGCCGGGACAGACTATGGCTACACCTTC. Protein product: CASGLAGTDYGYTF. The V gene is TRBV12-5, the J gene TRBJ1-2, with 7 bases identical to TRBD1. V lost 1 base, J lost 3 bases, and 2 bases stayed unmatched. The CDR3 spans 14 residues. Germline lookup yields CDR1 LGHNT and CDR2 FRNRAP.

This chain joins TRBV24-1 and TRBJ1-5, with no clear D. Germline V gives CDR1 KGHDR, CDR2 SFDVKD. V dropped 5 bases and J dropped 5 bases, with 6 bases sitting between them. There are 12 residues in the CDR3. This chain's CDR3 is CATSVYDQPQHF. CDR3 DNA: TGTGCCACCAGTGTGTATGATCAGCCCCAGCATTTT.

The chain joins TRBV28 to TRBJ1-1; 8 bases are a match to TRBD1. Germline values: CDR1 MDHEN, CDR2 SYDVKM. V lost 5 bases to trimming and J lost 4 bases; unmatched junction nucleotides: 6. The CDR3 covers 14 residues. The CDR3 sequence is CASSQKTGVTEAFF. The CDR3 DNA is TGTGCCAGCAGTCAAAAGACAGGGGTCACTGAAGCTTTCTTT.

This clonotype was found a few times. The genes are TRBV27 and TRBJ2-3, with D perhaps matching TRBD1 or TRBD2 (5 bases each). V lost 4 bases to trimming and J lost 0 bases, with 14 bases between them. The germline CDR1 and CDR2 sequences are MNHEY and SMNVEV (reference sequence). The CDR3 runs to 16 residues. The CDR3 loop reads CASSSREIRSTDTQYF. DNA for the CDR3: TGTGCCAGCAGTTCCAGGGAGATCCGCAGCACAGATACGCAGTATTTT.

Of note for this clonotype: Its ends do not fully match the called genes, so a read error is possible. This rearrangement joins TRBV29-1 to TRBJ2-3, with no clear D. Germline CDR1 reads SQVTM; CDR2 reads ANQGSEA. The CDR3 covers 14 residues. Here the CDR3 DNA reads TGCAGCGCTGAAGGCCTTCTTAGCACAGATACGCAGTATTTT. It codes for CSAEGLLSTDTQYF.

The chain's CDR3 is CASSLPGGPLETQYF. The CDR3 region has the DNA TGTGCCAGCAGCTTGCCGGGGGGGCCGCTAGAGACCCAGTACTTC. V is TRBV7-2 and J is TRBJ2-5; 8 bases are a match to TRBD2. The CDR3 consists of 15 residues. Germline-derived CDR1 and CDR2 are SGHTA and FQGNSA. Unmatched junction bases numbered 7, after V lost 3 bases and J lost 4 bases.

V and J are TRBV7-9 and TRBJ2-1, with 9 bases lining up with TRBD2. Germline V gives CDR1 SEHNR, CDR2 FQNEAQ (reference sequence). Losses at the gene ends were 5 bases for V and 9 bases for J; bases not matched to a gene: 8. This CDR3 is built from 14 residues. The CDR3 DNA sequence: TGTGCCAGCAGCCGACTCAGCGGGGGGAGTGAGCAGTTCTTC. This translates into CASSRLSGGSEQFF.

This clonotype was recorded a few times. The chain is built from TRBV20-1 and TRBJ2-3; tentatively, D is TRBD2 (5 bases). This CDR3 has 14 residues. Germline CDR1 and CDR2: DFQATT and SNEGSKA (reference sequence). Trimming removed 3 bases from V and 9 bases from J, with 19 bases in between. CDR3 amino acids: CSASSGSALTTQYF. The CDR3 bases are TGCAGTGCTAGCTCGGGGAGTGCTTTGACGACGCAGTATTTT.

This rearrangement joins TRBV14 to TRBJ2-4, with 7 bases lining up with TRBD1. The J call may be in error: the DNA end matches TRBJ2-7 better. The CDR3 has 15 residues. Germline values: CDR1 SGHDN, CDR2 FVKESK. CDR3 sequence: CASSQMQGDGVEQYF. For the CDR3, the DNA is TGTGCCAGCAGCCAGATGCAGGGGGATGGTGTCGAGCAGTACTTC.

This clonotype was found many times. V and J are TRBV15 and TRBJ2-3, with unresolved D. The CDR3 runs 13 residues. The V and J ends lost 0 bases and 6 bases respectively, with 7 bases between them. CDR1 and CDR2 (germline): LNHNV, YYDKDF (reference sequence). Here the CDR3 DNA reads TGTGCCACCAGCAGAGATCTGGGGGATACGCAGTATTTT. Translating it yields CATSRDLGDTQYF.

This clonotype was counted once. The rearrangement links TRBV29-1 to TRBJ2-5; 9 bases map to TRBD1. The germline CDR1 and CDR2 sequences are SQVTM and ANQGSEA. The CDR3 contains 14 residues. The V segment lost 4 bases and the J segment 5 bases; nucleotides outside the gene matches: 8. The CDR3 sequence: CSVGRTGVWETQYF. The CDR3 region has the DNA TGCAGCGTTGGTAGGACAGGGGTGTGGGAGACCCAGTACTTC.

The V call is TRBV5-1, the J call TRBJ2-1; no definite D call. Germline-derived CDR1 and CDR2 are SGHRS and YFSETQ. The CDR3 covers 13 residues. Deletions cut 2 bases from V and 8 bases from J, with 11 bases between. In nucleotides, the CDR3 is TGCGCCAGCAGCTTCGAGAACAACCATGAGCAGTTCTTC. Its translation is CASSFENNHEQFF.

This clonotype was picked up a small number of times. The CDR3 DNA reads TGTGCCAGCAGTTACTTAAAGACAGGGGGCTATGAGCAGTTCTTC. It codes for CASSYLKTGGYEQFF. The chain has TRBV6-2 or TRBV6-3 and TRBJ2-1; TRBD1 matches 10 bases. The ends lost 1 base at V and 8 bases at J; junction bases unmatched: 5. This CDR3 region has 15 residues. The V gene's germline CDR1 is MNHEY and CDR2 SVGEGT.

V is TRBV4-1 and J is TRBJ2-6, with D unresolved. CDR3 length: 19 amino acids. From germline, CDR1 is MGHRA and CDR2 YSYEKL. Trimming pared 1 base from V and 4 bases from J, leaving 20 bases between. The DNA of the CDR3 is TGCGCCAGCAGCCAAGGCTCCGGGTCGCCCCTAGGAGGGGCCAACGTCCTGACTTTC. This translates into CASSQGSGSPLGGANVLTF.

The chain couples TRBV7-9 to TRBJ2-4; D is perhaps TRBD1 (7 bases). The J call may be incorrect, as the DNA end agrees better with TRBJ2-7. The CDR3 has 16 residues. In germline, CDR1 is SEHNR, CDR2 FQNEAQ (reference sequence). In nucleotides, the CDR3 is TGTGCCAGCAGCCAAAACCCGCGGGACAGTAGCGACGAGCAGTACTTC. Translating it yields CASSQNPRDSSDEQYF.

This clonotype was detected many times. This chain uses TRBV20-1 with TRBJ2-5; TRBD2 aligns across 9 bases. Germline V gene data show CDR1 as DFQATT and CDR2 as SNEGSKA (reference sequence). This CDR3 has 14 amino acids. The V segment lost 3 bases and the J segment 5 bases; nucleotides outside the gene matches: 7. The DNA of the CDR3 is TGCAGTGCTAGGGGAATCCTAGCGGGGGAGACCCAGTACTTC. Its translation is CSARGILAGETQYF.